The rows below give T cell receptor beta chains drawn from one sample of a study of regulatory T cells in long-lasting Graves disease. TCRdb recomputed calls from the multiplex PCR reads with MiXCR, one row per CDR3 protein. Found here are about 530,000 distinct CDR3 sequences, approximately 16% of them singletons; the top ten hold 25%. These data also featured in a second study, about T cells in Graves' hyperthyroidism and ophthalmopathy.

The specimen comprised peripheral blood mononuclear cells (PBMCs), sampled at new diagnosis, from a patient treated with antithyroid drugs. The receptors were sampled from a woman aged 35-60 years with Graves disease. CDR3s include the opening cysteine and the closing phenylalanine or tryptophan. Each record gives: clone size, D gene, V gene, J gene, CDR3 protein, CDR3 DNA. D genes are given only for firm matches. Size values are once, few and many counts, or a class for expanded clones, and some rows have none.

size: few
D: TRBD2
V: TRBV15
J: TRBJ2-7
CDR3: CATSGGSYEQYF
DNA: TGTGCCACCAGCGGCGGGAGCTACGAGCAGTACTTC

size: many
D: .
V: TRBV6-1
J: TRBJ2-2
CDR3: CASSASRGEVTGELFF
DNA: TGTGCCAGCAGTGCGAGTCGGGGAGAGGTCACCGGGGAGCTGTTTTTT

size: many
D: TRBD1
V: TRBV7-9
J: TRBJ2-3
CDR3: CASTPRRLSTGVGYSTDTQYF
DNA: TGTGCCAGCACCCCCCGGAGATTATCGACAGGGGTGGGGTACAGCACAGATACGCAGTATTTT

size: many
D: .
V: TRBV11-2
J: TRBJ2-2
CDR3: CASSEQPNTGELFF
DNA: TGTGCCAGCAGCGAGCAGCCGAACACCGGGGAGCTGTTTTTT

size: many
D: TRBD1
V: TRBV10-3
J: TRBJ2-7
CDR3: CAISPTGAHEQYF
DNA: TGTGCCATCAGCCCTACAGGGGCGCACGAGCAGTACTTC

size: few
D: .
V: TRBV12-3/TRBV12-4
J: TRBJ2-1
CDR3: CASSLGYQTNEQFF
DNA: TGTGCCAGCAGTTTGGGCTATCAGACAAATGAGCAGTTCTTC

size: .
D: .
V: TRBV3-1
J: TRBJ1-2
CDR3: CASSQDARTTCYTF
DNA: TGTGCCAGCAGCCAAGATGCCCGGACTACTTGCTACACCTTC

size: few
D: TRBD1
V: TRBV12-3/TRBV12-4
J: TRBJ1-5
CDR3: CASTSTGGGNQPQHF
DNA: TGTGCCAGCACCTCTACAGGGGGCGGCAATCAGCCCCAGCATTTT

size: .
D: .
V: TRBV14
J: TRBJ2-1
CDR3: CASSQAWRDGEQFF
DNA: TGTGCCAGCAGCCAAGCCTGGCGGGACGGGGAGCAGTTCTTC

size: many
D: TRBD1
V: TRBV12-3/TRBV12-4
J: TRBJ1-2
CDR3: CASSPGQGNGYTF
DNA: TGTGCCAGCAGCCCCGGACAGGGGAATGGCTACACCTTC

size: .
D: .
V: TRBV3-1
J: TRBJ1-5
CDR3: CASGGGYSNQPQHF
DNA: TGTGCCAGCGGGGGGGGCTACAGCAATCAGCCCCAGCATTTT

size: many
D: TRBD1
V: TRBV5-1
J: TRBJ2-7
CDR3: CASSWTGGTYEQYF
DNA: TGCGCCAGCAGCTGGACAGGAGGAACCTACGAGCAGTACTTC

size: .
D: .
V: TRBV6-1
J: TRBJ1-1
CDR3: CASSEFGGDTEAFF
DNA: TGTGCCAGCAGTGAATTTGGCGGAGACACTGAAGCTTTCTTT

size: many
D: .
V: TRBV11-2
J: TRBJ1-1
CDR3: CASSYRLGNTEAFF
DNA: TGTGCCAGCAGCTACCGGCTAGGGAACACTGAAGCTTTCTTT

size: .
D: .
V: TRBV7-9
J: TRBJ1-1
CDR3: CASSLSRGGSGLNTEAFF
DNA: TGTGCCAGCAGCCTTAGTCGGGGGGGGTCGGGATTGAACACTGAAGCTTTCTTT

size: many
D: .
V: TRBV6-1
J: TRBJ2-1
CDR3: CASNWGVYNEQFF
DNA: TGTGCCAGCAATTGGGGAGTCTACAATGAGCAGTTCTTC

size: few
D: .
V: TRBV6-5
J: TRBJ1-2
CDR3: CASSWGGGQTSSSYGYTF
DNA: TGTGCCAGCAGTTGGGGTGGTGGCCAGACCTCCTCTTCATATGGCTACACCTTC

size: .
D: TRBD1
V: TRBV7-9
J: TRBJ2-2
CDR3: CASRGQDTGELFF
DNA: TGTGCCAGCAGGGGACAGGACACCGGGGAGCTGTTTTTT

size: few
D: .
V: TRBV6-2/TRBV6-3
J: TRBJ1-3
CDR3: CASSAERAVGNTIYF
DNA: TGTGCCAGCAGTGCCGAGAGGGCGGTTGGAAACACCATATATTTT

size: many
D: TRBD2
V: TRBV7-2
J: TRBJ2-4
CDR3: CASSLWVAGVAKNIQYF
DNA: TGTGCCAGCAGCCTGTGGGTAGCGGGGGTAGCCAAAAACATTCAGTACTTC

size: many
D: .
V: TRBV3-1
J: TRBJ1-1
CDR3: CASSQEQGWRTEAFF
DNA: TGTGCCAGCAGCCAAGAGCAGGGGTGGCGGACTGAAGCTTTCTTT

size: many
D: TRBD1
V: TRBV12-3/TRBV12-4
J: TRBJ2-3
CDR3: CASSLDRDRGDTQYF
DNA: TGTGCCAGCAGTTTAGACCGGGACAGGGGAGATACGCAGTATTTT

size: many
D: .
V: TRBV6-1
J: TRBJ1-1
CDR3: CASSVAGALNTEAFF
DNA: TGTGCCAGCAGTGTAGCAGGGGCTTTGAACACTGAAGCTTTCTTT

size: many
D: TRBD1
V: TRBV27
J: TRBJ1-2
CDR3: CASSKQGISNYGYTF
DNA: TGTGCCAGCAGTAAACAGGGGATTTCTAACTATGGCTACACCTTC

size: .
D: TRBD2
V: TRBV5-1
J: TRBJ2-1
CDR3: CASSHLYGTSGGKPYNEQFF
DNA: TGCGCCAGCAGCCACCTATACGGGACTAGCGGGGGGAAACCCTACAATGAGCAGTTCTTC

size: .
D: TRBD2
V: TRBV28
J: TRBJ2-3
CDR3: CASSPPSGRAGTDTQYF
DNA: TGTGCCAGCAGCCCCCCTAGCGGGAGGGCCGGCACAGATACGCAGTATTTT

size: few
D: TRBD2
V: TRBV12-3/TRBV12-4
J: TRBJ2-2
CDR3: CANKAGTNTGELFF
DNA: TGTGCCAACAAAGCGGGGACTAACACCGGGGAGCTGTTTTTT

size: .
D: .
V: TRBV10-2
J: TRBJ2-5
CDR3: CASSVARQETQYF
DNA: TGCGCCAGCAGTGTGGCCCGCCAGGAGACCCAGTACTTC

size: many
D: .
V: TRBV12-3/TRBV12-4
J: TRBJ1-1
CDR3: CASSLVRVAFF
DNA: TGTGCCAGCAGTTTGGTTAGGGTGGCTTTCTTT

size: many
D: .
V: TRBV27
J: TRBJ1-3
CDR3: CASSLPQGYPGNTIYF
DNA: TGTGCCAGCAGTTTACCTCAGGGGTACCCTGGAAACACCATATATTTT

size: .
D: .
V: TRBV4-3
J: TRBJ1-1
CDR3: CASSQDGTGLVNTEAFF
DNA: TGCGCCAGCAGCCAAGATGGAACAGGGCTAGTGAACACTGAAGCTTTCTTT

size: many
D: TRBD1
V: TRBV7-2
J: TRBJ1-1
CDR3: CASRRQGAANTEAFF
DNA: TGTGCCAGCAGACGACAGGGGGCAGCGAACACTGAAGCTTTCTTT

size: .
D: .
V: TRBV5-6
J: TRBJ1-1
CDR3: CASSPTSSGTTEAFF
DNA: TGTGCCAGCAGCCCTACAAGTTCCGGGACTACTGAAGCTTTCTTT

size: many
D: TRBD2
V: TRBV7-2
J: TRBJ2-7
CDR3: CASSLNLAGGSEQYF
DNA: TGTGCCAGCAGCTTAAATCTAGCGGGGGGGAGCGAGCAGTACTTC

size: few
D: .
V: TRBV10-2
J: TRBJ1-3
CDR3: CASSDSLHSGNTIYF
DNA: TGCGCCAGCAGTGATTCCCTTCACTCTGGAAACACCATATATTTT

size: few
D: .
V: TRBV10-3
J: TRBJ2-5
CDR3: CAIRGDTSVGQYF
DNA: TGTGCCATCAGGGGGGACACCTCGGTGGGCCAGTACTTC

size: .
D: .
V: TRBV30
J: TRBJ2-7
CDR3: CAWNTGSVEQYF
DNA: TGTGCCTGGAATACCGGGTCAGTCGAGCAGTACTTC

size: many
D: .
V: TRBV2
J: TRBJ1-5
CDR3: CASSHPGLGNQPQHF
DNA: TGTGCCAGCAGTCATCCCGGGCTGGGCAATCAGCCCCAGCATTTT

size: few
D: .
V: TRBV7-3
J: TRBJ1-4
CDR3: CASSTYEDQNEKLFF
DNA: TGTGCCAGCAGCACCTACGAGGATCAAAATGAAAAACTGTTTTTT

size: many
D: TRBD2
V: TRBV12-3/TRBV12-4
J: TRBJ2-2
CDR3: CASSPGGGTGELFF
DNA: TGTGCCAGCAGTCCGGGGGGGGGCACCGGGGAGCTGTTTTTT

size: many
D: .
V: TRBV2
J: TRBJ2-7
CDR3: CASSEALGRGYEQYF
DNA: TGTGCCAGCAGTGAAGCGCTAGGCAGGGGCTACGAGCAGTACTTC

size: many
D: .
V: TRBV6-2/TRBV6-3
J: TRBJ2-1
CDR3: CASTLSVTAYNEQFF
DNA: TGTGCCAGCACCCTTTCAGTGACAGCCTACAATGAGCAGTTCTTC

size: .
D: .
V: TRBV28
J: TRBJ1-1
CDR3: CASTPPDLRTEAFF
DNA: TGTGCCAGCACCCCACCGGACCTCAGGACTGAAGCTTTCTTT

size: .
D: .
V: TRBV6-1
J: TRBJ2-3
CDR3: CASRPRISTDTQYF
DNA: TGTGCCAGCAGACCCAGGATAAGCACAGATACGCAGTATTTT

size: many
D: .
V: TRBV7-9
J: TRBJ2-1
CDR3: CASSLVAPVYNEQFF
DNA: TGTGCCAGCAGCTTAGTAGCACCGGTTTACAATGAGCAGTTCTTC

size: many
D: .
V: TRBV6-1
J: TRBJ1-2
CDR3: CASSESVAGYTF
DNA: TGTGCCAGCAGTGAATCCGTTGCAGGCTACACCTTC

size: many
D: .
V: TRBV12-3/TRBV12-4
J: TRBJ1-5
CDR3: CASSSGTQPQHF
DNA: TGTGCCAGCAGTTCTGGGACTCAGCCCCAGCATTTT

size: .
D: .
V: TRBV6-1
J: TRBJ1-1
CDR3: CASSAGTLNTEAFF
DNA: TGTGCCAGCAGCGCCGGGACCCTGAACACTGAAGCTTTCTTT

size: .
D: TRBD1
V: TRBV29-1
J: TRBJ2-7
CDR3: CSVSGQLGYEQYF
DNA: TGCAGCGTCTCGGGACAGCTTGGCTACGAGCAGTACTTC

size: many
D: .
V: TRBV11-2
J: TRBJ2-1
CDR3: CASSSTGYRIQYNEQFF
DNA: TGTGCCAGCAGCTCGACCGGGTACCGGATTCAATACAATGAGCAGTTCTTC

size: .
D: TRBD1
V: TRBV6-2/TRBV6-3
J: TRBJ2-7
CDR3: CASRPGQGAREQYF
DNA: TGTGCCAGCAGACCAGGACAGGGGGCTCGGGAGCAGTACTTC

size: .
D: .
V: TRBV7-9
J: TRBJ1-1
CDR3: CASSPRDSSEAFF
DNA: TGTGCCAGCAGCCCGAGAGACAGTTCCGAAGCTTTCTTT

size: once
D: .
V: TRBV9
J: TRBJ2-6
CDR3: CASSVGSSGANVLTF
DNA: TGTGCCAGCAGCGTAGGATCTTCTGGGGCCAACGTCCTGACTTTC

size: few
D: .
V: TRBV3-1
J: TRBJ1-4
CDR3: CASSQAQTYEKLFF
DNA: TGTGCCAGCAGCCAAGCACAGACCTATGAAAAACTGTTTTTT

size: many
D: .
V: TRBV20-1
J: TRBJ2-4
CDR3: CSARDLLASGENIQYF
DNA: TGCAGTGCTAGAGATCTGCTAGCGAGCGGAGAAAACATTCAGTACTTC

size: many
D: .
V: TRBV6-9
J: TRBJ2-5
CDR3: CASSYSKTQYF
DNA: TGTGCCAGCAGTTACTCGAAGACCCAGTACTTC

size: few
D: .
V: TRBV28
J: TRBJ1-5
CDR3: CASMRGNQPQHF
DNA: TGTGCCAGCATGAGGGGCAATCAGCCCCAGCATTTT

size: .
D: .
V: TRBV6-5
J: TRBJ1-1
CDR3: CASSYSRWGANTEAFF
DNA: TGTGCCAGCAGTTACTCGAGGTGGGGGGCGAACACTGAAGCTTTCTTT

size: many
D: .
V: TRBV6-1
J: TRBJ1-2
CDR3: CASSEWGFTTYGYTF
DNA: TGTGCCAGCAGTGAATGGGGATTTACAACCTATGGCTACACCTTC